The 7 T cell receptor beta chains below come from one sample, sequenced in a study of T cells in Graves' hyperthyroidism and ophthalmopathy. Amplified regions were TCR beta CDR3 sequences from RNA transcripts. During a first-round RT-PCR of the TCR CDR3, the HTBI primer set was used. TCRdb called the multiplex PCR reads again in MiXCR, with one record for every CDR3 protein. The repertoire holds hundreds of thousands of distinct CDR3 sequences, just under 45% seen once, with roughly 6.5% in the top ten. Sequenced material: peripheral blood or thyroid tissue (not recorded which). These receptors all stem from an adult man with Graves' disease, either hyperthyroidism or ophthalmopathy (not recorded which).

V gene TRBV20-1 combines with J gene TRBJ1-5, with 8 positions matching TRBD1. Germline V gene data show CDR1 as DFQATT and CDR2 as SNEGSKA (reference sequence). This CDR3 region has 13 residues. V shed 5 bases and J 7 bases; nucleotides not matched to a gene: 7. As DNA, the CDR3 is TGCAGTGCTCCTGGACAGGGAGGCCAGCCCCAGCATTTT. Translated, it gives CSAPGQGGQPQHF.

The chain combines TRBV2 with TRBJ1-2, with TRBD1 identical over 9 bases. The CDR3 is 14 amino acids. The V gene end was trimmed by 4 bases and the J gene end by 7 bases; junction bases not matched to a gene: 7. Per germline, CDR1 SNHLY and CDR2 FYNNEI. For the CDR3, the DNA is TGTGCCAGCAGTGCTAGGGGACAGGGAAGTGGCTACACCTTC. It yields the protein CASSARGQGSGYTF. Drawing the rest from reference TRBV2 and TRBJ1-2, the complete variable domain is EPEVTQTPSHQVTQMGQEVILRCVPISNHLYFYWYRQILGQKVEFLVSFYNNEISEKSEIFDDQFSVERPDGSNFTLKIRSTKLEDSAMYFCASSARGQGSGYTFGSGTRLTVV.

This clonotype occurred a few times. The junction differs from germline at one of its ends, possibly a read error. CDR3 protein: CASSYSAGELETQYF. The CDR3 region has the DNA TGTGCCAGCAGTTACTCCGCAGGGGAATTGGAGACCCAGTACTTC. The chain uses TRBV10-3 and TRBJ2-5, with D tentatively TRBD1 (6 bases). The germline V gene has CDR1 ENHRY and CDR2 SYGVKD. The CDR3 extends over 15 amino acids.

This clonotype has a count of ten or more. The CDR3 is CATSRSSELFF. Here the CDR3 DNA reads TGTGCCACCAGCAGATCGTCGGAACTGTTTTTT. The chain has TRBV15 and TRBJ1-4; D uncertain. Per the germline V gene, CDR1 is LNHNV and CDR2 is YYDKDF (reference sequence). The length of the CDR3 is 11 residues. Trimming cost V 2 bases and J 12 bases, with 7 bases left between them.

This rearrangement joins TRBV7-9 to TRBJ1-4; D is uncertain. V was pared by 3 bases and J by 9 bases, with 14 bases between. Germline V gene lookup returns CDR1 SEHNR and CDR2 FQNEAQ (reference sequence). This CDR3 comprises 14 residues. Here the CDR3 DNA reads TGTGCCAGCAGCTTGGGCCAGCTGAATAAAAAACTGTTTTTT. This gives the protein CASSLGQLNKKLFF.

This clonotype appeared many times. This chain uses TRBV2 with TRBJ1-1; possible D gene TRBD1, 5 bases. V was cut by 0 bases and J by 0 bases, with 8 bases left in between. Germline V gives CDR1 SNHLY, CDR2 FYNNEI. The CDR3 sequence is 15 residues long. Here the CDR3 reads CASSEALGVNTEAFF. The CDR3 coding sequence is TGTGCCAGCAGTGAAGCGCTGGGGGTGAACACTGAAGCTTTCTTT.

This clonotype was found many times. This chain uses TRBV7-2 with TRBJ2-5; no reliable D call. V shed 3 bases and J shed 5 bases, with 7 bases lying between them. Germline assignment: CDR1 SGHTA and CDR2 FQGNSA. CDR3 length: 12 amino acids. CDR3 region: CASSFAEETQYF. Here the CDR3 DNA reads TGTGCCAGCAGCTTCGCCGAGGAGACCCAGTACTTC.